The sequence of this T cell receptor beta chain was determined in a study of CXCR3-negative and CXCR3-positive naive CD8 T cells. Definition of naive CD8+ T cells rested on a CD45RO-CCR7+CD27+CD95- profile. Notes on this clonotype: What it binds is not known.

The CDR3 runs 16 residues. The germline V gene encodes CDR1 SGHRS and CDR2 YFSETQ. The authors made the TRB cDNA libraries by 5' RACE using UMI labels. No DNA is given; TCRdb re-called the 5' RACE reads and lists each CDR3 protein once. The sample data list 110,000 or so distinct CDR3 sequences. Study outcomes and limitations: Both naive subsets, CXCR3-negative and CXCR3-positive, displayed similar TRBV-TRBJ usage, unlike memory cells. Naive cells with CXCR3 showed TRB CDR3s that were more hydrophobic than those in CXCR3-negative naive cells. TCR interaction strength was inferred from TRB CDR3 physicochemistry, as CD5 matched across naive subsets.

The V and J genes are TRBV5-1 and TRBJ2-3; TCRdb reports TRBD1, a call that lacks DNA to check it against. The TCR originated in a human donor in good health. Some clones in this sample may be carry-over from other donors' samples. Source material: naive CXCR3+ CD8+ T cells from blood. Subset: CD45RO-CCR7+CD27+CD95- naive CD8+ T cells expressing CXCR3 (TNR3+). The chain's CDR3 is CASSLGTGFSSDTQYF.